This T cell receptor (beta chain) emerged from a study of cytomegalovirus exposure and HLA in healthy donors. Study observations and caveats: The authors enumerated under 200 TCR beta chains as linked to cytomegalovirus. Owing to their indistinguishability, certain V segments, notably TRBV6-2 and TRBV6-3, were excluded.

Healthy individuals who donated bone marrow served as the donors. Concerning this clone: What it binds is unknown.

The PCR contained 60 Vbeta and 13 Jbeta primers. The assay was immunoSEQ multiplex PCR, and TCRdb's table has in-frame clones only and misses some. This specimen shows approximately 79,000 clones; the ten leading clones hold about 5%. V shed 6 bases and J 0 bases; nucleotides not matched to a gene: 5. The CDR3 covers 15 residues. CDR1 ENHRY and CDR2 SYGVKD come from the germline V gene. The sequenced material came from PBMCs. This clonotype originated in a man aged 35 to 55 in good health and CMV-seronegative. The chain combines TRBV10-3 with TRBJ1-1; 9 bases fit TRBD1. The CDR3 sequence: CAISGTGSMNTEAFF. The CDR3 bases are TGTGCCATCAGCGGGACAGGGAGCATGAACACTGAAGCTTTCTTT.